A selection of T cell receptor beta chains follows, all from one sample in a study of blood T cell repertoires in COVID-19. Profiled with immunoSEQ multiplex PCR; TCRdb holds only in-frame clones, not every one. The repertoire consists of under 400,000 clones, with around 88% occurring once and the leading ten covering 1.5% to 2%. Material for sequencing was peripheral blood. These receptors came from a woman aged 25-40 years with COVID-19, enrolled during active disease. The CDR3 runs from the conserved cysteine through the conserved F or W. Each record gives: J gene, V gene, clone size, CDR3 length, D gene, CDR3 protein, CDR3 DNA. A D gene is named only where the DNA matches it firmly. Size is omitted from some rows. Given values are once, few, many or a class for expanded clones.

TRBJ1-5 TRBV27 NA 13 TRBD1 CASSRGRDQPQHF TGTGCCAGCTCTAGGGGGCGCGATCAGCCCCAGCATTTT
TRBJ1-2 TRBV6-2/TRBV6-3 NA 14 NA CASSSVPRVYGYTF TGTGCCAGCAGTTCCGTTCCCAGGGTCTATGGCTACACCTTC
TRBJ2-4 TRBV7-8 NA 17 NA CASSRQPGTVAKNIQYF TGTGCCAGCAGCCGTCAACCCGGGACTGTAGCCAAAAACATTCAGTACTTC
TRBJ1-5 TRBV4-3 NA 15 NA CASSLQGGADQPQHF TGCGCCAGCAGCCTTCAAGGAGGGGCGGACCAGCCCCAGCATTTT
TRBJ2-5 TRBV6-5 NA 15 NA CASSYSELRQETQYF TGTGCCAGCAGTTACTCCGAGCTGCGCCAAGAGACCCAGTACTTC
TRBJ2-2 TRBV24-1 NA 13 NA CATRQGGTGELFF TGTGCCACCAGACAGGGAGGGACCGGGGAGCTGTTTTTT
TRBJ1-4 TRBV6-5 NA 15 TRBD1 CASSPRGQGDEKLFF TGTGCCAGCAGCCCCAGGGGACAGGGAGATGAAAAACTGTTTTTT
TRBJ1-1 TRBV7-2 once 14 NA CASSPSFGGTEAFF TGTGCCAGCAGCCCCTCCTTCGGGGGCACTGAAGCTTTCTTT
TRBJ1-1 TRBV6-5 NA 13 NA CASSYSSAPEAFF TGTGCCAGCAGTTACTCATCCGCCCCGGAGGCTTTCTTT
TRBJ2-3 TRBV11-3 NA 16 TRBD2 CASSARRGGVSDTQYF TGTGCCAGCAGCGCCCGTCGCGGGGGGGTGTCAGATACGCAGTATTTT
TRBJ1-4 TRBV2 few 16 TRBD1 CASSGLQGVANEKLFF TGTGCCAGCAGTGGATTACAGGGGGTGGCGAATGAAAAACTGTTTTTT
TRBJ2-5 TRBV7-9 NA 13 NA CASSSSVLETQYF TGTGCCAGCAGCTCTAGCGTGTTGGAGACCCAGTACTTC
TRBJ2-7 TRBV29-1 NA 12 NA CSVEGTSYEQYF TGCAGCGTTGAAGGGACTTCCTACGAGCAGTACTTC
TRBJ1-1 TRBV24-1 few 12 NA CATSDPGTEAFF TGTGCCACCAGTGACCCAGGGACTGAAGCTTTCTTT
TRBJ1-6 TRBV7-9 few 13 NA CASSGRGSSPLHF TGTGCCAGCAGCGGACGGGGGAGCTCACCCCTCCACTTT
TRBJ2-5 TRBV27 NA 15 NA CASMPGGGIGETQYF TGTGCCAGCATGCCAGGAGGAGGGATCGGGGAGACCCAGTACTTC
TRBJ1-2 TRBV18 NA 13 TRBD1 CASSPDRGRGYTF TGTGCCAGCTCACCGGACAGGGGTCGAGGCTACACCTTC
TRBJ2-7 TRBV6-5 NA 13 NA CASTVVGGYEQYF TGTGCCAGCACCGTTGTGGGAGGATACGAGCAGTACTTC
TRBJ2-3 TRBV4-2 NA 16 NA CASSQVERGWLDTQYF TGTGCCAGCAGCCAAGTCGAACGGGGGTGGCTAGATACGCAGTATTTT
TRBJ1-6 TRBV4-1 few 13 NA CASSHRLGGPLHF TGCGCCAGCAGCCATCGCCTGGGGGGGCCCCTCCACTTT
TRBJ1-3 TRBV11-1 NA 13 NA CASSMASGNTIYF TGTGCCAGCAGCATGGCCTCTGGAAACACCATATATTTT
TRBJ2-1 TRBV4-1 NA 18 TRBD2 CASSQDLAGGPAGNEQFF TGCGCCAGCAGCCAAGACCTGGCGGGGGGGCCGGCTGGCAATGAGCAGTTCTTC
TRBJ2-1 TRBV30 NA 13 NA CAWSVSPYNEQFF TGTGCCTGGAGTGTATCCCCTTACAATGAGCAGTTCTTC
TRBJ1-2 TRBV2 once 14 TRBD1 CATIAADRGLGYTF TGTGCCACCATCGCAGCCGACAGGGGACTTGGCTACACCTTC
TRBJ1-1 TRBV7-6 NA 15 TRBD1 CASSSNRGRGTEAFF TGTGCCAGCAGCTCCAACAGGGGACGTGGCACTGAAGCTTTCTTT
TRBJ1-2 TRBV9 NA 15 NA CASSPRGAASYGYTF TGTGCCAGCAGCCCCCGCGGCGCCGCTTCCTATGGCTACACCTTC
TRBJ1-3 TRBV5-1 NA 14 TRBD1 CASNPGTEGNTIYF TGCGCCAGCAACCCCGGGACAGAAGGAAACACCATATATTTT
TRBJ1-3 TRBV9 NA 14 NA CASSPPGPGNTIYF TGTGCCAGCAGCCCCCCAGGGCCTGGAAACACCATATATTTT
TRBJ2-3 TRBV9 NA 13 TRBD1 CASSSDRADTQYF TGTGCCAGCAGCTCAGACAGGGCAGATACGCAGTATTTT
TRBJ1-5 TRBV28 NA 12 NA CASRLPNQPQHF TGTGCCAGCAGGTTACCTAATCAGCCCCAGCATTTT
TRBJ2-2 TRBV6-4 many 14 TRBD1 CASSDGQGAGELFF TGTGCCAGCAGTGACGGACAGGGGGCCGGGGAGCTGTTTTTT
TRBJ2-6 TRBV4-3 NA 17 NA CASSQGPRGAGANVLTF TGCGCCAGCAGCCAAGGCCCCAGGGGTGCTGGGGCCAACGTCCTGACTTTC
TRBJ2-3 TRBV7-2 NA 13 NA CASAGGLTDTQYF TGTGCCAGCGCAGGGGGGTTAACAGATACGCAGTATTTT
TRBJ2-5 TRBV28 once 15 NA CASSSIPQGPATQYF TGTGCCAGCAGTTCAATCCCCCAGGGCCCCGCGACCCAGTACTTC
TRBJ2-7 TRBV7-2 NA 15 TRBD1 CASSSRTGTAREQYF TGTGCCAGCAGCTCCAGGACAGGTACGGCGAGGGAGCAGTACTTC
TRBJ2-2 TRBV5-1 NA 13 NA CASSLGLTGELFF TGCGCCAGCAGCTTGGGACTCACCGGGGAGCTGTTTTTT
TRBJ2-2 TRBV19 once 15 TRBD2 CASSMRREGTGELFF TGTGCCAGTAGTATGAGGAGGGAGGGCACCGGGGAGCTGTTTTTT
TRBJ1-3 TRBV19 NA 14 TRBD1 CASSISDRGHTIYF TGTGCCAGTAGTATTTCTGACAGGGGACACACCATATATTTT